This is a list of T cell receptor beta chains from one sample in a study of response to subunit inactivated influenza vaccine. Via MiXCR, TCRdb re-called the RT-PCR reads, giving one row per CDR3 protein. The sample consists of some 500,000 distinct CDR3 sequences, approximately 15% of them appearing once. The source material was CD4+ T cells sorted from PBMCs, sampled around 2 years after vaccination. The receptors here all came from a man aged 50 to 69 who received an inactivated influenza vaccine. CDR3s include the opening cysteine and the closing phenylalanine or tryptophan. The order of the fields is J gene, CDR3 length, V gene, clone size, D gene, CDR3 DNA, CDR3 protein. D genes are given only for firm matches. Rows give clone size only sometimes, using once, few, many, or a class for an expanded clone.

j_gene: TRBJ2-2
len: 17
v_gene: TRBV20-1
abundance: .
d_gene: TRBD1
CDR3nt: TGCAGTGCTAGACACACAACAGGGGTGAAAAACACCGGGGAGCTGTTTTTT
CDR3aa: CSARHTTGVKNTGELFF

j_gene: TRBJ2-7
len: 12
v_gene: TRBV12-3/TRBV12-4
abundance: many
d_gene: TRBD2
CDR3nt: TGTGCCAGCAGCTCGGGACTAGCGGGTTACGACTTC
CDR3aa: CASSSGLAGYDF

j_gene: TRBJ1-1
len: 13
v_gene: TRBV10-3
abundance: .
d_gene: TRBD1
CDR3nt: TGTGCCATCAGTCAAGACAGGGAGACTGAAGCTTTCTTT
CDR3aa: CAISQDRETEAFF

j_gene: TRBJ2-1
len: 12
v_gene: TRBV2
abundance: .
d_gene: TRBD1
CDR3nt: TGTGCCAGCAAGACAGGGGGGAATGAGCAGTTCTTC
CDR3aa: CASKTGGNEQFF

j_gene: TRBJ2-7
len: 14
v_gene: TRBV10-3
abundance: .
d_gene: .
CDR3nt: TGTGCCATCAGTGATATCGGACAGACCTACGAGCAGTACTTC
CDR3aa: CAISDIGQTYEQYF

j_gene: TRBJ2-3
len: 13
v_gene: TRBV15
abundance: .
d_gene: .
CDR3nt: TGTGCCACCAGCACAGACAGAAAGGATACGCAGTATTTT
CDR3aa: CATSTDRKDTQYF

j_gene: TRBJ1-3
len: 11
v_gene: TRBV30
abundance: many
d_gene: .
CDR3nt: TGTGCCTGGGGGCCCGGAAACACCATATATTTT
CDR3aa: CAWGPGNTIYF

j_gene: TRBJ2-6
len: 16
v_gene: TRBV4-1
abundance: many
d_gene: .
CDR3nt: TGCGCCAGCAGCCAAGGTAGACAGGAATGGGCCAACGTCCTGACTTTC
CDR3aa: CASSQGRQEWANVLTF

j_gene: TRBJ2-1
len: 15
v_gene: TRBV7-2
abundance: .
d_gene: .
CDR3nt: TGTGCCAGCAGGATGAAGGGGGGGCCCACAAATGAGCAGTTCTTC
CDR3aa: CASRMKGGPTNEQFF

j_gene: TRBJ1-1
len: 14
v_gene: TRBV5-1
abundance: .
d_gene: .
CDR3nt: TGCGCCAGCAGCGCATTATCGACAGGAACTGAAGCTTTCTTT
CDR3aa: CASSALSTGTEAFF

j_gene: TRBJ2-3
len: 14
v_gene: TRBV7-8
abundance: few
d_gene: .
CDR3nt: TGTGCCAGCAGCTCCTCCACAGGGTCGGATACGCAGTATTTT
CDR3aa: CASSSSTGSDTQYF

j_gene: TRBJ2-3
len: 13
v_gene: TRBV29-1
abundance: .
d_gene: TRBD2
CDR3nt: TGCAGCGAAAGCGGGGGAAGCACAGATACGCAGTATTTT
CDR3aa: CSESGGSTDTQYF

j_gene: TRBJ2-1
len: 16
v_gene: TRBV27
abundance: .
d_gene: TRBD2
CDR3nt: TGTGCCAGCGGACTAGCGGGGGCCCCTTCCTACAATGAGCAGTTCTTC
CDR3aa: CASGLAGAPSYNEQFF

j_gene: TRBJ2-1
len: 14
v_gene: TRBV5-1
abundance: few
d_gene: TRBD2
CDR3nt: TGCGCCAGCAGCTTGGGGGACTACTACAATGAGCAGTTCTTC
CDR3aa: CASSLGDYYNEQFF

j_gene: TRBJ1-1
len: 14
v_gene: TRBV7-2
abundance: few
d_gene: .
CDR3nt: TGTGCCAGCAGCACAACCAGGGAGAACACTGAAGCTTTCTTT
CDR3aa: CASSTTRENTEAFF

j_gene: TRBJ1-5
len: 16
v_gene: TRBV29-1
abundance: few
d_gene: .
CDR3nt: TGCAGCGTTGTAACAGGATCAGGGACAAGCAATCAGCCCCAGCATTTT
CDR3aa: CSVVTGSGTSNQPQHF

j_gene: TRBJ1-6
len: 14
v_gene: TRBV5-1
abundance: few
d_gene: TRBD1
CDR3nt: TGCGCCAGCAGCCGGGGACAGAGGGATTCACCCCTCCACTTT
CDR3aa: CASSRGQRDSPLHF

j_gene: TRBJ2-7
len: 14
v_gene: TRBV24-1
abundance: .
d_gene: .
CDR3nt: TGTGCCACCAGTGATTCCGCAGAATCATACGAGCAGTACTTC
CDR3aa: CATSDSAESYEQYF

j_gene: TRBJ2-1
len: 13
v_gene: TRBV7-9
abundance: few
d_gene: .
CDR3nt: TGTGCCAGCAGCTTCCAGGTTTACAATGAGCAGTTCTTC
CDR3aa: CASSFQVYNEQFF

j_gene: TRBJ2-5
len: 15
v_gene: TRBV24-1
abundance: .
d_gene: .
CDR3nt: TGTGCCACCAGTGATTTAAAAGGTTTCGAAGAGACCCAGTACTTC
CDR3aa: CATSDLKGFEETQYF

j_gene: TRBJ1-5
len: 15
v_gene: TRBV10-3
abundance: .
d_gene: .
CDR3nt: TGTGCCATCAGTGATTCTTTGGGGGCGTATCAGCCCCAGCATTTT
CDR3aa: CAISDSLGAYQPQHF

j_gene: TRBJ1-1
len: 15
v_gene: TRBV5-1
abundance: few
d_gene: TRBD1
CDR3nt: TGCGCCAGCAGCTTGGAATGGAGGGGGCGCACTGAAGCTTTCTTT
CDR3aa: CASSLEWRGRTEAFF

j_gene: TRBJ1-1
len: 14
v_gene: TRBV7-8
abundance: few
d_gene: TRBD1
CDR3nt: TGTGCCAGCAGCGTGGGACAGGCGTCCACTGAAGCTTTCTTT
CDR3aa: CASSVGQASTEAFF

j_gene: TRBJ2-2
len: 14
v_gene: TRBV9
abundance: few
d_gene: .
CDR3nt: TGTGCCAGCAGCTTCCTGACCAACACCGGGGAGCTGTTTTTT
CDR3aa: CASSFLTNTGELFF

j_gene: TRBJ2-1
len: 15
v_gene: TRBV20-1
abundance: few
d_gene: TRBD2
CDR3nt: TGCAGTGCTAGAAATATAGCGGGACACAACAATGAGCAGTTCTTC
CDR3aa: CSARNIAGHNNEQFF

j_gene: TRBJ1-4
len: 15
v_gene: TRBV7-9
abundance: many
d_gene: TRBD1
CDR3nt: TGTGCCAGCAGCCAATGGACAGGGGGAGAGGAAAAACTGTTTTTT
CDR3aa: CASSQWTGGEEKLFF

j_gene: TRBJ2-7
len: 13
v_gene: TRBV12-3/TRBV12-4
abundance: many
d_gene: TRBD1
CDR3nt: TGCGCCAGCAGCTTGGGACAGGGCGGTGAGCAGTACTTC
CDR3aa: CASSLGQGGEQYF

j_gene: TRBJ2-7
len: 13
v_gene: TRBV5-1
abundance: .
d_gene: TRBD1
CDR3nt: TGCGCCAGCTTTATGAGACAGGGAGAAAAGCAGTACTTC
CDR3aa: CASFMRQGEKQYF

j_gene: TRBJ2-2
len: 15
v_gene: TRBV7-8
abundance: .
d_gene: TRBD1
CDR3nt: TGTGCCAGCAGCACGGGACAGGGGCCCACCGGGGAGCTGTTTTTT
CDR3aa: CASSTGQGPTGELFF

j_gene: TRBJ2-1
len: 13
v_gene: TRBV5-1
abundance: few
d_gene: .
CDR3nt: TGCGCCAGCAGGGACACAGTTTACAATGAGCAGTTCTTC
CDR3aa: CASRDTVYNEQFF

j_gene: TRBJ2-5
len: 15
v_gene: TRBV5-1
abundance: .
d_gene: .
CDR3nt: TGCGCCAGCAGCTTCAGCGGGTCAGGGCAAGAGACCCAGTACTTC
CDR3aa: CASSFSGSGQETQYF

j_gene: TRBJ2-7
len: 16
v_gene: TRBV4-2
abundance: .
d_gene: TRBD1
CDR3nt: TGTGCCAGCAGTCGAACCGGGACAGGAAGCTCCTACGAGCAGTACTTC
CDR3aa: CASSRTGTGSSYEQYF

j_gene: TRBJ2-3
len: 13
v_gene: TRBV10-3
abundance: few
d_gene: TRBD1
CDR3nt: TGTGCCATCGCAGGGGGCCCACATGATACGCAGTATTTT
CDR3aa: CAIAGGPHDTQYF

j_gene: TRBJ2-1
len: 16
v_gene: TRBV5-1
abundance: .
d_gene: TRBD1
CDR3nt: TGCGCCAGCAGCTTGGTACAGGGGAGCTCCTACAATGAGCAGTTCTTC
CDR3aa: CASSLVQGSSYNEQFF

j_gene: TRBJ2-3
len: 13
v_gene: TRBV20-1
abundance: few
d_gene: .
CDR3nt: TGCAGTGCTATGGGGGTAACCACAGATACGCAGTATTTT
CDR3aa: CSAMGVTTDTQYF

j_gene: TRBJ2-7
len: 14
v_gene: TRBV5-1
abundance: few
d_gene: .
CDR3nt: TGCGCCAGCAGCTTAAGACTGGGCTCCTACGAGCAGTACTTC
CDR3aa: CASSLRLGSYEQYF

j_gene: TRBJ2-5
len: 16
v_gene: TRBV24-1
abundance: few
d_gene: TRBD1
CDR3nt: TGTGCCACCAGTGACCCCCGGGACAGGGGGCAAGAGACCCAGTACTTC
CDR3aa: CATSDPRDRGQETQYF

j_gene: TRBJ1-5
len: 13
v_gene: TRBV29-1
abundance: many
d_gene: .
CDR3nt: TGCAGCGTTGCAGAAAATAGCAATCAGCCCCAGCATTTT
CDR3aa: CSVAENSNQPQHF

j_gene: TRBJ2-1
len: 12
v_gene: TRBV29-1
abundance: few
d_gene: .
CDR3nt: TGCAGCGCGAGAGGGCACCACAATGAGCAGTTCTTC
CDR3aa: CSARGHHNEQFF

j_gene: TRBJ2-7
len: 13
v_gene: TRBV4-2
abundance: .
d_gene: .
CDR3nt: TGTGCCAGCAGCCAAGTGGAAGCCAACGAGCAGTACTTC
CDR3aa: CASSQVEANEQYF

j_gene: TRBJ1-3
len: 14
v_gene: TRBV29-1
abundance: many
d_gene: .
CDR3nt: TGCAGCGTCTCCCGGGACACCTCTGGAAACACCATATATTTT
CDR3aa: CSVSRDTSGNTIYF

j_gene: TRBJ1-5
len: 14
v_gene: TRBV4-1
abundance: few
d_gene: .
CDR3nt: TGCGCCAGCAGCCAAAGGGCCTCCTCCGTACCCCAGCATTTT
CDR3aa: CASSQRASSVPQHF